The T cell receptor (beta chain) under discussion was sequenced for a study of human thymus T cells. Germline V gene sequence: CDR1 MGHRA, CDR2 YSYEKL. The CDR3 consists of 15 residues. V gave up 1 base and J gave up 7 bases, with 14 bases separating them. Findings of the study overall: Usage of V and J genes appeared biased in thymic and blood repertoires. Unrelated individuals reportedly shared highly overlapping thymic TCR repertoires.

The protocol was immunoSEQ multiplex PCR, while the TCRdb copy is restricted to in-frame clones and leaves out a portion. Among about 78,000 clones listed, roughly 96% were seen once. From resections taken during corrective heart surgery, the thymus tissue was obtained. Donor material was obtained from healthy Finnish infants undergoing corrective surgery for congenital heart defects. As for this clone: As yet, its antigen is unknown.

The material sequenced was thymus tissue. This chain joins TRBV4-1 and TRBJ1-5; no clear D. The sequence was obtained from a boy less than two years old with a congenital heart defect but otherwise immunologically healthy. The CDR3 DNA reads as TGCGCCAGCAGCCAAGCCCAACAAGGGTGGCAGCCCCAGCATTTT. Protein: CASSQAQQGWQPQHF.